This T cell receptor (beta chain) was identified in a study of T-cell reconstitution after alpha-beta-depleted transplantation in children (TCRdb year 2016). Background on the whole study: Using TCR repertoire profiling, the study followed T-cell immune reconstitution in a quantitative way in children after TCRalphabeta/CD19-depleted allogeneic hematopoietic cell transplantation.

In the germline V gene (reference sequence), CDR1 corresponds to LGHDT and CDR2 to YNNKEL. Including cysteine and phenylalanine, the CDR3 has 11 amino acids. Just the 33-base CDR3 DNA is kept, in frame starting at base 1. The V and J ends are trimmed by 0 bases and 8 bases, leaving 3 bases between them. With respect to this clonotype: Its antigen is not yet known. Base quality data are lacking; no much larger clone is found one base away.

The sample's treatment or condition label, decoded: allogeneic hematopoietic cell transplantation with graft depleted of TCRalphabeta T cells and CD19 B cells. The transplant recipients were children given TCRalphabeta/CD19-depleted allogeneic hematopoietic cell grafts. The library was produced with PCR. The instrument given in TCRdb is Illumina HiSeq 2500. Molecular barcoding was employed in the preparation of TCR libraries, with unique molecular identifiers being used to normalize TCRbeta repertoire quantification. Clones were called with MiXCR by TCRdb after fastp trimmed the public reads at Q25, and only in-frame beta chains were retained. Rows are combined by CDR3 protein, so each entry shows the most common genes and DNA. This sample lists 450,000 to 600,000 distinct CDR3 sequences; 10% to 15% were detected once. The ten largest clones represent over 2% of the sample. Beyond this particular receptor, the publication reports: In some patients, the high TCRbeta diversity seen at day 60 was put down to recipient T cells and intrathymic progenitors that had survived conditioning. The apparently early recovery of alphabetaT-cell counts about two months after transplant reportedly depended on only several hundred rapidly expanded clones that came from non-depleted graft cells. Over the following months the frequencies of hyperexpanded clones went down, and after one year T-cell counts and TCRbeta diversity were mostly credited to newly produced T cells.

The source was PBMCs, mostly from graft donor cells, collected 360 days after TCRalphabeta/CD19-depleted stem cell transplant. The TCR comes from a male patient under 18 who had a stem cell transplant for acute myeloid leukemia, so the T cells may come from the graft donor. The V and J segments used are TRBV3-1 and TRBJ2-3; no D gene is confidently identified. The nucleotide sequence reads TGTGCCAGCAGCCAAGAGACTACGCAGTATTTT. Translated, it reads CASSQETTQYF.